The text below deals with one TCR beta chain. The target antigen is unknown. ViraFEST expansion of antigen-specific CD4+ T cells with viral peptide pools preceded sequencing. Culturing for nine to ten days preceded CD4+ T cell isolation. Participants each got two BNT162b2 or mRNA-1273 vaccine doses. CDR3 length equals 17 residues. Germline CDR1 is SNHLY and CDR2 is FYNNEI. J was trimmed by 5 bases and V by 5 bases; bases with no gene match: 16. Sequenced by immunoSEQ multiplex PCR; TCRdb stores in-frame clones only, minus some. Among approximately 65,000 clones listed, roughly 74% were seen once. The sample is drawn from a study of vaccination effects on CD4 cells after COVID-19.

The input for sequencing was CD4+ T cells from PBMCs cultured with HCoV-229E spike peptides, taken after COVID-19 vaccination. The V call is TRBV2, the J call TRBJ2-5; 8 bases line up with TRBD2. This receptor was taken from a human donor who received a COVID-19 vaccine. The CDR3 sequence is CASSTPRSGGTRETQYF. The CDR3 region has the DNA TGTGCCAGCAGTACCCCCAGGAGCGGGGGTACTAGGGAGACCCAGTACTTC. Supplemented by reference TRBV2 and TRBJ2-5, the full variable domain reads EPEVTQTPSHQVTQMGQEVILRCVPISNHLYFYWYRQILGQKVEFLVSFYNNEISEKSEIFDDQFSVERPDGSNFTLKIRSTKLEDSAMYFCASSTPRSGGTRETQYFGPGTRLLVL.